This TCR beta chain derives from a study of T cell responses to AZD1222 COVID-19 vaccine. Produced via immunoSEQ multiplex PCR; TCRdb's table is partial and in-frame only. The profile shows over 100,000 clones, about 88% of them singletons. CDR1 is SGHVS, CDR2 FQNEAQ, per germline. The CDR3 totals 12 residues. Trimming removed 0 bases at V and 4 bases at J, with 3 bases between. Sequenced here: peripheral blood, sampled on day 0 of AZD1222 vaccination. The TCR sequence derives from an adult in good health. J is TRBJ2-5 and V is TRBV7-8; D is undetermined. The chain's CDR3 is CASSLAAETQYF. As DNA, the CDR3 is TGTGCCAGCAGCTTAGCTGCAGAGACCCAGTACTTC.